These 18 T cell receptor beta chains were sequenced from one sample in a study of cytomegalovirus exposure and HLA in healthy donors. It was with 60 Vbeta and 13 Jbeta primers that the PCR ran. Method: immunoSEQ multiplex PCR; TCRdb's copy keeps in-frame clones and lacks some. Of about 190,000 clones listed, around 87% are singletons. Material for sequencing was PBMCs. The origin of the receptors is a man aged 25-45 years in good health and CMV-seronegative.

This clone was seen once. This chain uses TRBV5-1 with TRBJ1-1; D possibly corresponds to TRBD1 (6 bases). The CDR3 is made up of 13 amino acids. Germline CDR1 is SGHRS and CDR2 is YFSETQ. V lost 4 bases and J 1 base, leaving 8 bases between the germline ends. CDR3 coding DNA: TGCGCCAGCAGCGTACAGGGGAACACTGAAGCTTTCTTT. Translating gives CASSVQGNTEAFF.

This chain links TRBV20-1 with TRBJ2-7; 7 nucleotides line up with TRBD1. The CDR3 loop spans 11 amino acids. Germline V gene sequence: CDR1 DFQATT, CDR2 SNEGSKA (reference sequence). V lost 4 bases, J lost 5 bases, and 2 bases stayed unmatched. CDR3 loop: CSATTGNEQYF. DNA for the CDR3: TGCAGTGCTACGACAGGGAACGAGCAGTACTTC.

The V gene is TRBV19, the J gene TRBJ2-2, with 8 bases lining up with TRBD2. Germline-derived CDR1 and CDR2 are LNHDA and SQIVND (reference sequence). With V trimmed by 2 bases and J by 6 bases, 5 bases remained unmatched. The CDR3 has 15 amino acids. The CDR3 DNA follows: TGTGCCAGTAGTATAAACGGGAGGGCCCCCGGGGAGCTGTTTTTT. Its protein is CASSINGRAPGELFF.

The chain combines TRBV27 with TRBJ1-4, with D perhaps TRBD1 (6 bases). Trimming shortened V by 5 bases and J by 8 bases, and 15 bases separated the two germline ends. This CDR3 spans 14 amino acids. Germline assignment: CDR1 MNHEY and CDR2 SMNVEV (reference sequence). The CDR3 bases are TGTGCCAGCAGTCTCCACAGGGTGGCGGAAAAACTGTTTTTT. It codes for CASSLHRVAEKLFF.

The chain employs TRBV6-5 and TRBJ1-3, with D hard to call. The germline V gene encodes CDR1 MNHEY and CDR2 SVGAGI. Trimming cost V 8 bases and J 4 bases, with 12 bases left between them. The CDR3 runs to 13 residues. The CDR3 DNA follows: TGTGCCAGCGGTGAGGTAGCAGGAAACACCATATATTTT. Encoded protein: CASGEVAGNTIYF.

The rearrangement uses TRBV5-4 and TRBJ1-2; tentatively, D is TRBD1 (6 bases). V lost 0 bases, J lost 8 bases, and 11 bases lay in between. The CDR3 covers 13 residues. Germline values: CDR1 SGHNT, CDR2 YYREEE (reference sequence). The CDR3 DNA reads as TGTGCCAGCAGCTTGGGGACAGCCTCCGGCTACACCTTC. Translation: CASSLGTASGYTF.

The chain links TRBV28 to TRBJ2-7, with D maybe TRBD1 (6 bases). CDR3 length: 15 residues. Trimming left V 5 bases short and J 1 base short, with 15 bases between. Looked up from germline, CDR1 is MDHEN and CDR2 is SYDVKM. CDR3 bases: TGTGCCAGCAGTCCCAGTGGGGGCGGGTCCTACGAGCAGTACTTC. It encodes CASSPSGGGSYEQYF.

The rearrangement uses TRBV2 and TRBJ2-7, with 8 bases that match TRBD1. With V trimmed by 2 bases and J by 5 bases, 8 bases remained unmatched. This CDR3 spans 15 amino acids. Germline lookup yields CDR1 SNHLY and CDR2 FYNNEI. The CDR3 DNA sequence: TGTGCCAGCAGTGAAACCCGGCAGGGGGCAGACGAGCAGTACTTC. Translated, it gives CASSETRQGADEQYF.

The chain combines TRBV27 with TRBJ2-2; weak D call: TRBD1 (5 bases). Germline V gene data show CDR1 as MNHEY and CDR2 as SMNVEV (reference sequence). There are 14 residues in the CDR3. The germline V and J ends were trimmed by 6 bases and 3 bases, with 11 bases remaining between them. DNA for the CDR3: TGTGCCAGCAGCAGGGCCCCTCACACCGGGGAGCTGTTTTTT. Amino acid sequence: CASSRAPHTGELFF.

The chain carries TRBV5-3 and TRBJ2-3; 7 nucleotides align to TRBD1. TRBV5-3 is an open reading frame whose function is uncertain. J gave up 7 bases and V 3 bases, and 8 bases lay outside the gene matches. The CDR3 is made up of 14 amino acids. CDR3 sequence reads: CARSSGQTTHTQYF. The CDR3 DNA sequence: TGTGCCAGAAGCTCGGGACAGACTACGCATACGCAGTATTTT.

Turning to this clone: One end of the junction is discordant with germline, which a read error may explain. This chain joins TRBV19 and TRBJ2-1, with D uncertain. Looked up from germline, CDR1 is LNHDA and CDR2 is SQIVND (reference sequence). The CDR3 contains 14 residues. The CDR3 DNA sequence: TGTGCCAGTAGTAAGCTATCCTCCGACAATGAGCAGTTCTTC. Translated: CASSKLSSDNEQFF.

CDR3 residues: CASSRLTGGYTEAFF. The CDR3 DNA reads as TGTGCCAGCAGCCGCCTTACAGGGGGTTACACTGAAGCTTTCTTT. V gene TRBV7-2 combines with J gene TRBJ1-1; 8 nucleotides align to TRBD1. CDR3 length equals 15 residues. Germline lookup yields CDR1 SGHTA and CDR2 FQGNSA. V lost 5 bases, J lost 3 bases, and 8 bases stayed unmatched.

The V and J genes are TRBV7-9 and TRBJ1-3, with a weak D call TRBD1 (5 bases). Germline V gives CDR1 SEHNR, CDR2 FQNEAQ (reference sequence). CDR3 length: 15 amino acids. The germline V and J ends were trimmed by 5 bases and 8 bases, with 19 bases remaining between them. The CDR3 nucleotides read TGTGCCAGCAGCGACGACGGTCAGGGTCGGTACACCATATATTTT. Translation gives CASSDDGQGRYTIYF.

The chain links TRBV4-1 to TRBJ1-1; D remains ambiguous. Looked up from germline, CDR1 is MGHRA and CDR2 is YSYEKL. The CDR3 contains 15 residues. V was cut by 6 bases and J by 0 bases, with 14 bases left in between. The CDR3: CASSPYYGVNTEAFF. The DNA of the CDR3 is TGCGCCAGCAGTCCCTACTACGGGGTGAACACTGAAGCTTTCTTT.

The V call is TRBV4-3, the J call TRBJ1-6, with D perhaps TRBD1 (6 bases). The CDR3 loop spans 19 amino acids. In germline, CDR1 is LGHNA, CDR2 YSLEER. The V and J ends lost 3 bases and 1 base respectively, with 19 bases between them. CDR3 in DNA: TGCGCCAGCAGCCAGACGAATGGGGGGGCGACGTCCTATAATTCACCCCTCCACTTT. It is translated as CASSQTNGGATSYNSPLHF.

The J gene is TRBJ2-3, the V gene TRBV2; unclear D gene. The CDR3 contains 11 residues. With 5 bases removed from V and 6 bases from J, the gap between germline ends came to 6 bases. The germline V gene has CDR1 SNHLY and CDR2 FYNNEI. The CDR3 loop reads CASSSSDTQYF. The CDR3 bases are TGTGCCAGCAGTTCGTCCGATACGCAGTATTTT.

This clone has only a few counts. The rearrangement joins TRBV9 to TRBJ2-7; D gene ambiguous. The length of the CDR3 is 15 residues. The V gene's germline CDR1 is SGDLS and CDR2 YYNGEE. Trimming cost V 0 bases and J 0 bases, with 10 bases left between them. The CDR3 is CASSVGVLSSYEQYF. DNA of the CDR3: TGTGCCAGCAGCGTAGGAGTCCTGAGCTCCTACGAGCAGTACTTC.

The chain combines TRBV11-2 with TRBJ1-3, with 7 nucleotides matching TRBD1. J was trimmed by 6 bases and V by 4 bases; bases with no gene match: 15. The CDR3 length is 17 residues. CDR1 SGHAT and CDR2 FQNNGV come from the germline V gene. This chain's CDR3 is CASSSLRSPGGENTIYF. CDR3 DNA: TGTGCCAGCAGCTCCCTCCGTTCGCCAGGGGGTGAAAACACCATATATTTT.